The 3 T cell receptor beta chains presented below share a single source sample, sequenced in a study of shared clonotypes between healthy human individuals. Measured with immunoSEQ multiplex PCR; TCRdb has only the in-frame clones, and not every one. Of 2 million to 2.5 million clones in the sample, 85% to 95% were seen once. Terminally differentiated effector memory CD45RA+ cells were left out of the naive CD8 fraction, which was CD45RO-negative and positively selected for CCR7. Sequencing was done on a sample of naive CD8+ T cells from PBMCs. The receptors come from a man between 18 and 35 years old in good health. Some clones in this sample may be carry-over from other donors' samples.

This clone has more than one count but fewer than ten. The chain has TRBV7-9 and TRBJ2-1; D gene ambiguous. The germline gives CDR1 SEHNR, CDR2 FQNEAQ (reference sequence). Trimming stripped 0 bases from V and 10 bases from J, with 13 bases between. The CDR3 loop spans 14 amino acids. CDR3: CASSLADRLGEQFF. Written as DNA, the CDR3 is TGTGCCAGCAGCTTAGCGGACCGACTCGGGGAGCAGTTCTTC.

V gene TRBV18 combines with J gene TRBJ2-7; D perhaps matches TRBD2 (6 bases). CDR3 length equals 18 residues. Trimming took 1 base from V and 0 from J, leaving 19 bases between them. Per germline, CDR1 KGHSH and CDR2 LQKENI. CDR3: CASSPLGTPDYHSYEQYF. The CDR3 region has the DNA TGTGCCAGCTCACCACTCGGAACCCCGGACTATCACTCCTACGAGCAGTACTTC.

The rearrangement uses TRBV4-2 and TRBJ1-1, with D possibly matching TRBD1 (5 bases). V was cut by 0 bases and J by 10 bases, with 15 bases left in between. The CDR3 spans 14 residues. CDR1 is LGHNA, CDR2 YNFKEQ, per germline. The CDR3 sequence is CASSQDGGNFGAFF. The CDR3 DNA sequence: TGTGCCAGCAGCCAAGATGGGGGTAACTTCGGAGCTTTCTTT.